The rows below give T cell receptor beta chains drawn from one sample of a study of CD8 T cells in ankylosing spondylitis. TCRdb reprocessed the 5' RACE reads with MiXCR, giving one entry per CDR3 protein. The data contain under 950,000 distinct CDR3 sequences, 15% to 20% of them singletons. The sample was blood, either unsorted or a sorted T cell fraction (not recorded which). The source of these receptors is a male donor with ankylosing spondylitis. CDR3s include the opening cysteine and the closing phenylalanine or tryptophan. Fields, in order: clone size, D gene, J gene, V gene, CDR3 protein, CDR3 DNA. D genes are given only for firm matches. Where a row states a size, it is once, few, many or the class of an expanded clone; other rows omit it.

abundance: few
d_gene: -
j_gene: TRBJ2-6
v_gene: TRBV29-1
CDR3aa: CSVEFLSGANVLTF
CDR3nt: TGCAGCGTTGAGTTCCTCTCTGGGGCCAACGTCCTGACTTTC

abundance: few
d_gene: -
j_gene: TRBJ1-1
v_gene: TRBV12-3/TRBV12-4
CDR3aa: CASSLARGEVRGTEAFF
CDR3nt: TGTGCCAGCAGTTTAGCGCGAGGGGAAGTAAGAGGGACTGAAGCTTTCTTT

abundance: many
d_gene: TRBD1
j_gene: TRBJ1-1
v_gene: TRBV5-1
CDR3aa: CASSPDRPGVTEAFF
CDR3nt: TGCGCCAGCAGCCCGGACAGGCCCGGGGTCACTGAAGCTTTCTTT

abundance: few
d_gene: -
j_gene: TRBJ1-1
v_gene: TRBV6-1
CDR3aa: CASSRQSNTEAFF
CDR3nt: TGTGCCAGCAGTAGACAGTCTAACACTGAAGCTTTCTTT

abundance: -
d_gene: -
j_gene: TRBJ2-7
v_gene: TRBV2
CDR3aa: CASSGLTGTSNYEQYF
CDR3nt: TGTGCCAGCAGCGGATTAACCGGGACAAGTAACTACGAGCAGTACTTC

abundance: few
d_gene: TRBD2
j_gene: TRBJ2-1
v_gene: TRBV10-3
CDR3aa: CAISESGTSGEQFF
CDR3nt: TGTGCCATCAGTGAGTCAGGTACTAGCGGTGAGCAGTTCTTC

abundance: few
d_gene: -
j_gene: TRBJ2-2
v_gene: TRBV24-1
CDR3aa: CATSEAGRGNTGELFF
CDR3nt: TGTGCCACCAGTGAGGCCGGGAGAGGGAACACCGGGGAGCTGTTTTTT

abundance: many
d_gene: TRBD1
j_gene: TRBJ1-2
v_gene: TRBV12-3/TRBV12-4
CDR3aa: CASSWDRGYGYTF
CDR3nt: TGTGCCAGCAGTTGGGACAGGGGCTATGGCTACACCTTC

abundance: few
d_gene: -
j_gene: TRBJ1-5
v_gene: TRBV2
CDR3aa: CASSVGGGQPQHF
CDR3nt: TGTGCCAGCAGTGTTGGGGGCGGTCAGCCCCAGCATTTT

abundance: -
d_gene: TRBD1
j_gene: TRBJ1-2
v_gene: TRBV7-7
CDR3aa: CASSPRRRGAYGYTF
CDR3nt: TGTGCCAGCAGCCCGCGTCGCAGGGGGGCCTATGGCTACACCTTC

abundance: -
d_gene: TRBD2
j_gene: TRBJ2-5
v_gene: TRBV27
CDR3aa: CASSLLPGLAGGPETQYF
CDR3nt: TGTGCCAGCAGTTTACTTCCGGGACTAGCGGGAGGGCCGGAGACCCAGTACTTC

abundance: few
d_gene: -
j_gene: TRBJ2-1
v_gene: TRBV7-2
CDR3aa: CASSLGVAEQFF
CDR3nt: TGTGCCAGCAGCTTAGGGGTAGCGGAGCAGTTCTTC

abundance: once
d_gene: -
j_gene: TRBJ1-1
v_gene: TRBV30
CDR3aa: CAWSPGLTEAFF
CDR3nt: TGTGCCTGGAGTCCAGGGTTGACTGAAGCTTTCTTT

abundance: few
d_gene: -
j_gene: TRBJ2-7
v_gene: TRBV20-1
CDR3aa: CSARKDEYEQYF
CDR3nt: TGCAGTGCTAGAAAAGACGAATACGAGCAGTACTTC

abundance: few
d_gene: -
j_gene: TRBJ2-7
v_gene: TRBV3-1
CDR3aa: CASSSGPRVQYF
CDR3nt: TGTGCCAGCAGCTCCGGACCCCGGGTGCAGTACTTC

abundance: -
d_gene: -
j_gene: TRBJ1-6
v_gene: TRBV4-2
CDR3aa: CASSQDGGRGSYNSPLHF
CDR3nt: TGTGCCAGCAGCCAAGATGGAGGCAGGGGTTCCTATAATTCACCCCTCCACTTT

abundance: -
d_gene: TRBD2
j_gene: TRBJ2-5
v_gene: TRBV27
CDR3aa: CASKRREVGTQYF
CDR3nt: TGTGCCAGCAAGAGGCGGGAGGTGGGGACCCAGTACTTC

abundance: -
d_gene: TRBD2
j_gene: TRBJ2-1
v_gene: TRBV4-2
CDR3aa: CASSQNRGLRYNEQFF
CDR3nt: TGTGCCAGCAGCCAAAACCGGGGACTACGTTACAATGAGCAGTTCTTC